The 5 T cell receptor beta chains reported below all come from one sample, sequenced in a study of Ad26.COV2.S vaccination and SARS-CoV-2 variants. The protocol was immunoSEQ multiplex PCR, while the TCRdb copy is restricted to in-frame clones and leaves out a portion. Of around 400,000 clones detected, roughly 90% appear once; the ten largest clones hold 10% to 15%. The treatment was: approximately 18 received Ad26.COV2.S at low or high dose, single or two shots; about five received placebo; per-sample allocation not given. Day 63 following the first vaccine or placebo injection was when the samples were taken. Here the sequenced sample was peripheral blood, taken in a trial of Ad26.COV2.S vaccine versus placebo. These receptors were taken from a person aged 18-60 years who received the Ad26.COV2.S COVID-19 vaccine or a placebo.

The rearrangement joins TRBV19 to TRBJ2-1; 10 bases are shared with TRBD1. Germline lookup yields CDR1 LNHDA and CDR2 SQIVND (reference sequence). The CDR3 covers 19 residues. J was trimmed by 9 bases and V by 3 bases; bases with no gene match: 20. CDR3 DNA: TGTGCCAGTAGTATCTTGGAGGACAGAGGGACAGGGGCCTCAGGTGAGCAGTTCTTC. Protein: CASSILEDRGTGASGEQFF.

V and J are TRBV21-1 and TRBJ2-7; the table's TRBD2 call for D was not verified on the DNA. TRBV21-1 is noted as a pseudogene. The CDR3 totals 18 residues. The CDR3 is CASSKALAGALNSYEQYF. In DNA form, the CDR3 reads TGTGCCAGCAGCAAAGCTCTAGCGGGGGCCCTTAACTCCTACGAGCAGTACTTC.

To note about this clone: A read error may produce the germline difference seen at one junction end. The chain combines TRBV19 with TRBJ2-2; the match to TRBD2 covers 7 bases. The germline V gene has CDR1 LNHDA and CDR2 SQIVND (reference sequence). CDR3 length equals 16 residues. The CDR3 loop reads CASSVDWRELNGELFF. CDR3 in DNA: TGTGCCAGTAGTGTAGACTGGCGGGAGTTGAACGGGGAGCTGTTTTTT.

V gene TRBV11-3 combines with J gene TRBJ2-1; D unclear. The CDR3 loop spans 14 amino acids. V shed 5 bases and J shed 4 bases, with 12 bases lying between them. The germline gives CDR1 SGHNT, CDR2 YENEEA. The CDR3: CASSPHGFYNEQFF. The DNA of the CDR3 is TGTGCCAGCAGCCCGCACGGGTTTTACAATGAGCAGTTCTTC.

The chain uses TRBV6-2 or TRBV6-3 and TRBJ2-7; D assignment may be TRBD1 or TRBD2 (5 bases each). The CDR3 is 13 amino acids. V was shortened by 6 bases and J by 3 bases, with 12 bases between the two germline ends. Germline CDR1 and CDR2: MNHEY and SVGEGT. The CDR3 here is CASSPGGDYEQYF. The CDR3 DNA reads TGTGCCAGCAGCCCTGGGGGAGACTACGAGCAGTACTTC.